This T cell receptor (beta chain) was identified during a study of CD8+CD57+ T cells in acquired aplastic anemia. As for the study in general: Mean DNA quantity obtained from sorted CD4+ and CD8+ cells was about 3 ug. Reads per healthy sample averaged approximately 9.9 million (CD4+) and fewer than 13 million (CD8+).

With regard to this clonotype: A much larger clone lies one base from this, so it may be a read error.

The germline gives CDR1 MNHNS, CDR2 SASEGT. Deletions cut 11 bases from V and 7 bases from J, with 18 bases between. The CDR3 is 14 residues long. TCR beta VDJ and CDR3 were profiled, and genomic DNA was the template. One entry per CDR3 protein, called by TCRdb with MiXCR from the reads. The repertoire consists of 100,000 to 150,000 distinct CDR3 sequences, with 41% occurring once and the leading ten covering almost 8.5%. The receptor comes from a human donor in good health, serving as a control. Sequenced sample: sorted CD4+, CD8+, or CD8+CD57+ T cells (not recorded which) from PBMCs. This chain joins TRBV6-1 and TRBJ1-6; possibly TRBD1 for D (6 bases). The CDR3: CAGRGQNMNSPLHF. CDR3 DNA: TGTGCCGGCCGCGGACAGAATATGAATTCACCCCTCCACTTT.